The text below deals with one T cell receptor (beta chain). Its antigen is undetermined. Germline-derived CDR1 and CDR2 are MNHEY and SMNVEV (reference sequence). Deletions cut 0 bases from V and 2 bases from J, with 11 bases between. The CDR3 runs to 16 residues. This record comes from a study of cytomegalovirus exposure and HLA in healthy donors. General study points: A missense DCLRE1C variant was associated with V- and J-gene trimming of TCR beta chains in a later analysis, and an independent cohort replicated the association. Immune exposure data for these donors was limited to CMV serostatus. The CMV antigen specificity of a few CMV-associated chains was confirmed through in vitro analysis. It is likely that the observed cluster of highly shared sequence variants was a sequencing artifact.

The PCR ran on 60 Vbeta and 13 Jbeta primers. The repertoire was sequenced with immunoSEQ multiplex PCR; TCRdb's copy has only in-frame clones and lacks some. The data hold roughly 100,000 clones, with around 80% observed a single time. This chain joins TRBV27 and TRBJ2-1, with a tentative D call TRBD2 (5 bases). The origin of this receptor is a man in his forties or fifties in good health and CMV-seropositive. The sample taken for sequencing was PBMCs. CDR3 in amino acids: CASSLSWLAAYNEQFF. The CDR3 DNA reads as TGTGCCAGCAGTTTATCCTGGCTAGCAGCCTACAATGAGCAGTTCTTC.